The source of this TCR beta chain is a study of blood T cell repertoires in COVID-19. On the study more broadly: T cells, B-cell-depleted T cells, or PBMCs provided the cDNA or gDNA that served as material.

V was shortened by 5 bases and J by 5 bases, with 19 bases between the two germline ends. This CDR3 comprises 15 residues. The germline CDR1 and CDR2 sequences are SGHTA and FQGTGA. The repertoire was sequenced with immunoSEQ multiplex PCR; TCRdb's copy has only in-frame clones and lacks some. The sample lists under 300,000 clones, roughly 85% occurring once. Sequences were obtained from peripheral blood. The TCR originated in a woman in her 70s with acute or convalescent COVID-19. The V and J genes are TRBV7-3 and TRBJ2-7; D remains unclear. CDR3 nucleotides: TGTGCCAGCAGCCCCTTCGGCGGCAGCAGTGACGAGCAGTACTTC. Residues: CASSPFGGSSDEQYF.